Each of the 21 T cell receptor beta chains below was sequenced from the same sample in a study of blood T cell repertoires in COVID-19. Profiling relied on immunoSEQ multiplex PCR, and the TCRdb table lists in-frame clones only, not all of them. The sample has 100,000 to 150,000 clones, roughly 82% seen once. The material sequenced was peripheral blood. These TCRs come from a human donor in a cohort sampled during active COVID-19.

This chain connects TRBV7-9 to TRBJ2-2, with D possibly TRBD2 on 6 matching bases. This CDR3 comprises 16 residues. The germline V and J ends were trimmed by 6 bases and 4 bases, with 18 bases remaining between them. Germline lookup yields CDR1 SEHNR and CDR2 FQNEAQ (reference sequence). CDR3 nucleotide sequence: TGTGCCAGCAGACCGTTTTGGGGGGACGGCACCGGGGAGCTGTTTTTT. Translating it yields CASRPFWGDGTGELFF.

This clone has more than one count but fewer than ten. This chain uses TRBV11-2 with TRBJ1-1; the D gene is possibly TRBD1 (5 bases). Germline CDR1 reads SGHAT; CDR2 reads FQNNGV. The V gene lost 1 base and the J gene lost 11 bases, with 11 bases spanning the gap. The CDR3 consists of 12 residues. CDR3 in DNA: TGTGCCAGCAGCTTAGCCGACAGTACCGCTTTCTTT. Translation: CASSLADSTAFF.

CDR3 protein: CASSKESQGMPYNEQFF. The CDR3 DNA sequence: TGTGCCAGCAGCAAAGAGAGTCAGGGGATGCCCTACAATGAGCAGTTCTTC. This rearrangement joins TRBV21-1 to TRBJ2-1; the DNA was not used to check the table's D call, TRBD1. TRBV21-1 is a pseudogene. The CDR3 contains 17 residues.

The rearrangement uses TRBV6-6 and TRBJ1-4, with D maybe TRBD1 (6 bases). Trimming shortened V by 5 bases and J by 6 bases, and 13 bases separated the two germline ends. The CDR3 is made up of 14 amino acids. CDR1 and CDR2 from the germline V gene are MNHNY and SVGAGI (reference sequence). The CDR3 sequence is CASSTTGLDEKLFF. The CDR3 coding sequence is TGTGCCAGCAGTACTACAGGGTTGGATGAAAAACTGTTTTTT.

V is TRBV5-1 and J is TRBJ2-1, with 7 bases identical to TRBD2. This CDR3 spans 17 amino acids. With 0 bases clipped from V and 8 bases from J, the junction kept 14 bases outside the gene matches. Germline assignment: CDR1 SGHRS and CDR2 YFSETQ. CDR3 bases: TGCGCCAGCAGCTTGGGCCGGGGGGATCGGGACGCTTATGAGCAGTTCTTC. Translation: CASSLGRGDRDAYEQFF.

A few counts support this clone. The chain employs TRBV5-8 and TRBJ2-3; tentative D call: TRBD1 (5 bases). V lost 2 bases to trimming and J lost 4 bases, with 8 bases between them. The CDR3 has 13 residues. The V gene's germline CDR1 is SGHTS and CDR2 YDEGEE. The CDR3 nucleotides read TGTGCCAGCAGCTTCAGGGAACCAGATACGCAGTATTTT. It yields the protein CASSFREPDTQYF.

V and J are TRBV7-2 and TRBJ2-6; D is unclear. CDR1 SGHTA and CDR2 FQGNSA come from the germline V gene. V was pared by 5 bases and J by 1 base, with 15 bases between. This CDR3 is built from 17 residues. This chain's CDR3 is CASSLRHGSSGANVLTF. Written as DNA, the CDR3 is TGTGCCAGCAGCCTCCGACACGGCTCATCTGGGGCCAACGTCCTGACTTTC.

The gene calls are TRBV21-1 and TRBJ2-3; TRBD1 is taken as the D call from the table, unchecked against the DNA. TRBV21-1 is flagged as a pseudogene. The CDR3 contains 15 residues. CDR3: CASSKDRLSTDTQYF. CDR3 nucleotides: TGTGCCAGCAGCAAGGACAGGTTAAGCACAGATACGCAGTATTTT.

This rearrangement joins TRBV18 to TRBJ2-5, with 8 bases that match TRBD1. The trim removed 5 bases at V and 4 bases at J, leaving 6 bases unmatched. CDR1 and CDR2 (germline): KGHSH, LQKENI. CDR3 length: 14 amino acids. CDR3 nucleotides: TGTGCCAGCTCAACCCGGACAGGGAGAGAGACCCAGTACTTC. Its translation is CASSTRTGRETQYF. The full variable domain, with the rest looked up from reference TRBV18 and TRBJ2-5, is NAGVMQNPRHLVRRRGQEARLRCSPMKGHSHVYWYRQLPEEGLKFMVYLQKENIIDESGMPKERFSAEFPKEGPSILRIQQVVRGDSAAYFCASSTRTGRETQYFGPGTRLLVL.

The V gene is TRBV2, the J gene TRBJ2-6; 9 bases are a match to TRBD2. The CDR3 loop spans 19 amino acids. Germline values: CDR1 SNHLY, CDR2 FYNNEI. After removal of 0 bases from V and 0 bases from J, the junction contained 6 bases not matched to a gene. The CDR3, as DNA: TGTGCCAGCAGTGAAGCGATTAGCGGGGGTGGCTCTGGGGCCAACGTCCTGACTTTC. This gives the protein CASSEAISGGGSGANVLTF.

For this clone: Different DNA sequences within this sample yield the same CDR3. CDR3 sequence reads: CASSSGERQHYGYTF. The CDR3 DNA sequence: TGTGCCAGCAGCTCGGGGGAGAGACAGCACTATGGCTACACCTTC. The gene calls are TRBV5-4 and TRBJ1-2, with D possibly matching TRBD1 (5 bases). The germline V and J ends were trimmed by 3 bases and 3 bases, with 15 bases remaining between them. This CDR3 region has 15 residues. CDR1 is SGHNT, CDR2 YYREEE, per germline (reference sequence).

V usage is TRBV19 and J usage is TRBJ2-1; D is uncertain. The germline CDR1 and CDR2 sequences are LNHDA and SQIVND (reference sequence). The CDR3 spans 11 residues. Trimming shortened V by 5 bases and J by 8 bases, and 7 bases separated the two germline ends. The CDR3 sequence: CASSWAHEQFF. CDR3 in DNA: TGTGCCAGTAGTTGGGCGCATGAGCAGTTCTTC.

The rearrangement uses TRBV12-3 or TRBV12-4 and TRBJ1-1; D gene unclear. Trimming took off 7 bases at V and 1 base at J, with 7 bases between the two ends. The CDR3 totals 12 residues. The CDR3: CASNGWNTEAFF. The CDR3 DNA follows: TGTGCCAGCAATGGCTGGAACACTGAAGCTTTCTTT.

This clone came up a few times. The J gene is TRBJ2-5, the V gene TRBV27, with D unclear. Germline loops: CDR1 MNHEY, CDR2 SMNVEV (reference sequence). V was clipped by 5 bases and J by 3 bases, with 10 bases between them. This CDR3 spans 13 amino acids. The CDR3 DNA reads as TGTGCCAGCAGTCCGGAGAATGAAGAGACCCAGTACTTC. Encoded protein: CASSPENEETQYF.

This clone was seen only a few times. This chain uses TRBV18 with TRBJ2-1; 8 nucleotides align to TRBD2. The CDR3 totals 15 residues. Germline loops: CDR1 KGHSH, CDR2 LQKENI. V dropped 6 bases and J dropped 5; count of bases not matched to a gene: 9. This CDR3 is CASSYLAGSDNEQFF. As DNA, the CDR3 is TGTGCCAGCTCGTACCTAGCGGGCTCTGACAATGAGCAGTTCTTC.

CDR3 sequence: CASSLTGVNSPLHF. In DNA form, the CDR3 reads TGTGCCAGTAGTCTGACAGGGGTAAATTCACCCCTCCACTTT. This chain uses TRBV19 with TRBJ1-6, with 8 nucleotides matching TRBD1. Germline assignment: CDR1 LNHDA and CDR2 SQIVND (reference sequence). V was clipped by 5 bases and J by 7 bases; unmatched bases: 4. This CDR3 is built from 14 residues.

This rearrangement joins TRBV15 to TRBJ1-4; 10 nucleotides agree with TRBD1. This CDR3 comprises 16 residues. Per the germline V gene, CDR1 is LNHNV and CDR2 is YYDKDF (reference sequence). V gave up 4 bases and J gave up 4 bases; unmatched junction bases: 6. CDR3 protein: CATSTRQGAVNEKLFF. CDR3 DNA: TGTGCCACCAGCACGAGACAGGGGGCGGTTAATGAAAAACTGTTTTTT.

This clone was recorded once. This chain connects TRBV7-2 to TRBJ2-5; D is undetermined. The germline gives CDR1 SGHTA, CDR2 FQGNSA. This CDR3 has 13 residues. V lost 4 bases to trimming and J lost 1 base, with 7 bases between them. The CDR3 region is CASSSNGQETQYF. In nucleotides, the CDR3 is TGTGCCAGCAGCTCAAACGGCCAAGAGACCCAGTACTTC.

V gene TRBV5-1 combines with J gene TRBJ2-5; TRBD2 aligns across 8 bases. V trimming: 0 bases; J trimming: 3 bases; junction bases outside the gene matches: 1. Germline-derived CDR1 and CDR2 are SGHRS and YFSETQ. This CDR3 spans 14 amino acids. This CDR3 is CASSLGAGEETQYF. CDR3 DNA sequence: TGCGCCAGCAGCTTGGGAGCGGGGGAAGAGACCCAGTACTTC.

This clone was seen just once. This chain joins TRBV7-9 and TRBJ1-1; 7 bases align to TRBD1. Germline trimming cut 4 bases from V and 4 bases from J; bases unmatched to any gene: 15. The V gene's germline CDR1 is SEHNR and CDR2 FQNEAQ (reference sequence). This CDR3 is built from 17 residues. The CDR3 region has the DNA TGTGCCAGCAGCTCCCTCCCAGGGGGAATTGAAGGCACTGAAGCTTTCTTT. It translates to CASSSLPGGIEGTEAFF. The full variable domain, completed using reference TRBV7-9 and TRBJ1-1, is DTGVSQNPRHKITKRGQNVTFRCDPISEHNRLYWYRQTLGQGPEFLTYFQNEAQLEKSRLLSDRFSAERPKGSFSTLEIQRTEQGDSAMYLCASSSLPGGIEGTEAFFGQGTRLTVV.

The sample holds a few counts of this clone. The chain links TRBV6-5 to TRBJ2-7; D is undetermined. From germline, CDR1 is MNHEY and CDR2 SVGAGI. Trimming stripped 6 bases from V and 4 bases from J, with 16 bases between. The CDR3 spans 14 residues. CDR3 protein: CASRDPTTLYEQYF. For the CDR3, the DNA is TGTGCCAGCAGAGACCCGACGACACTTTACGAGCAGTACTTC.